This TCR beta chain emerged from a study of CD8+ T cells in alopecia areata (dated by TCRdb to 2016 to 2019). Regarding the study in general: The study used high-throughput TCRbeta sequencing to examine T cell clonal expansion in alopecia areata, in both the C3H/HeJ mouse model and human patients. TCRbeta CDR3 regions were amplified by immunoSEQ multiplex PCR using 35 Vbeta forward and 13 Jbeta reverse primers. Clonality in the scalp was compared among normal scalp (n=4), patchy alopecia areata scalp (n=8), and alopecia totalis/universalis scalp (n=8). RNA was obtained with the PAXgene miRNA kit for fixed scalp, the miRNeasy kit for PBMCs, and the RNeasy kit for mouse skin. Scalp tissue and sorted CD4+ and CD8+ peripheral blood T cells from patchy and totalis/universalis alopecia areata patients and from healthy controls were covered by human TCRbeta sequencing.

The full study reports these points: Resident alphabeta T cells in normal human skin are also sequenced, complicating scalp TCR repertoire analysis, unlike mouse skin dominated by gammadelta T cells. Higher clonality and more expanded CD8+ clones were observed in lesional scalp than in normal scalp, particularly in alopecia totalis/universalis, a finding suggestive of antigenic drive. Compared with mice, TCR sequences shared between patients were less clear, possibly partly because of HLA diversity across the patient population.

Libraries were constructed by the immunoSEQ multiplex PCR assay. To provide template for TCR sequencing, every sample had RNA extracted and reverse transcribed into cDNA. SuperScript III was used to make first-strand cDNA, primed with a 2:1 mix of oligo-dT and random hexamers. A synthetic immune receptor repertoire was used to gauge amplification bias, and whatever bias remained was removed computationally. In the original analysis: Raw reads were preprocessed to remove errors, and CDR3 was defined by IMGT conventions from the conserved cysteine to phenylalanine. Clonality was computed as 1 minus the Shannon entropy, with the entropy normalized by log2 of the number of productive unique TCRs. Scalp TCRbeta sequences were cross-referenced with sorted blood CD4 and CD8 repertoires so that the CD4 or CD8 identity of scalp clones could be inferred. The immuneACCESS repertoire file appears here via TCRdb, limited to in-frame rearrangements. These files lack a portion of the clones; in checked studies, under half of the deficit traces to unresolved V genes, and the cause of the others is not known. V and J calls and clone size are those listed in that table; D and trimming were worked out from the DNA. Across this sample there are under 250,000 clones, with just over 55% seen only once. About 5.3% of the sample lies in the top ten.

The CDR3, cysteine through phenylalanine, is 13 amino acids long. Just the 39-base CDR3 DNA is kept, in frame starting at base 1. The germline V and J ends show losses of 6 bases and 9 bases respectively, and no gene match explains 5 bases of the junction. The germline V gene provides CDR1 MGHDK and CDR2 SYGVNS. PBMCs were separated by density centrifugation and stained for CD3, CD4 and CD8, after which CD4+ and CD8+ T cells were sorted on a FACSAria. Scalp biopsies and blood samples were provided by unaffected controls. Comments on this clone: Its specific antigen is unknown. Base qualities are not at hand, and no much larger clone is one base apart.

This receptor chain uses TRBV25-1 and TRBJ1-6; TRBD1 aligns with 7 central bases. The source material was CD8+ T cells sorted from blood. This receptor was obtained from a human donor in good health. The DNA sequence reads TGTGCCAGCAGGACAGGGAGGGTTTCACCCCTCCACTTT. This yields the protein CASRTGRVSPLHF.